This T cell receptor beta chain was obtained from a study of CD8+ T cells in alopecia areata. The sequencing template was cDNA reverse transcribed from extracted RNA. Sequencing was performed with immunoSEQ multiplex PCR; in TCRdb, only in-frame clones are kept and a portion is missing. The table includes roughly 190,000 clones, roughly three fifths detected once. Treatment indicated: oral pan-JAK inhibitor, 5-10 mg twice daily. Germline V gene lookup returns CDR1 SGHRS and CDR2 YFSETQ. CDR3 length: 15 residues. In this sample, this clone turned up a few times. A junction end diverges from the germline sequence, so it may reflect a read error. Different DNA sequences within this sample yield the same CDR3.

The rearrangement links TRBV5-1 to TRBJ2-3; D gene uncertain. The origin of this receptor is a human donor with alopecia areata. The sequencing used CD4+ T cells sorted from blood, collected at week 4, from a patient treated with tofacitinib. DNA of the CDR3: TGTGCCAGCAGCTTGGACGGCACGAGCACAGATACGCAGTATTTT. Protein: CASSLDGTSTDTQYF. Drawing the rest from reference TRBV5-1 and TRBJ2-3, the complete variable domain is KAGVTQTPRYLIKTRGQQVTLSCSPISGHRSVSWYQQTPGQGLQFLFEYFSETQRNKGNFPGRFSGRQFSNSRSEMNVSTLELGDSALYLCASSLDGTSTDTQYFGPGTRLTVL.